The clone carrying this T cell receptor (beta chain) showed up many times. This sample stems from a study of T cells in Graves' hyperthyroidism and ophthalmopathy. Study summary: At initial diagnosis, before any treatment had begun, peripheral blood was obtained.

The CDR3 consists of 15 residues. With 5 bases clipped from V and 2 bases from J, the junction kept 8 bases outside the gene matches. CDR1 is MNHNS and CDR2 is SASEGT in the germline V gene. The study enrolled patients aged 18 to 65 with newly diagnosed hyperthyroidism of under 2 months' duration. It was uncontrolled infection, other autoimmune disease, pregnancy or lactation that excluded patients. A roughly 9.3 ml volume of fresh peripheral blood provided the PBMCs. RNA transcripts gave rise to amplified TCR beta CDR3 regions. The HTBI primer set was used in a first-round RT-PCR of the TCR CDR3. TCRdb reanalysed the multiplex PCR reads using MiXCR and keeps one entry per CDR3 protein. The sample carries under 650,000 distinct CDR3 sequences, 15% to 20% recorded once.

What was sequenced was blood. This receptor was obtained from a woman aged 25 to 39 with Graves' hyperthyroidism. The V gene is TRBV6-1, the J gene TRBJ2-7; TRBD1 matches 8 bases. Here the CDR3 reads CASSRGQVYPYEQYF. The CDR3 bases are TGTGCCAGCAGTCGGGGACAGGTATATCCCTACGAGCAGTACTTC.